This T cell receptor beta chain was profiled in a study of blood T cell repertoires in COVID-19. This CDR3 contains 14 residues. This clone was observed a few times. Under the authors' procedure: Amplification of reference gene primers was used by the study to estimate nucleated cell counts. Repertoires were generated with immunoSEQ multiplex PCR, while TCRdb's copy carries only in-frame clones and drops some. The DNA was the basis for D and trimming; V, J and clone size are from that table. The table includes 150,000 to 250,000 clones, roughly three quarters detected once. This receptor was obtained from a woman between 35 and 50 years old with COVID-19, enrolled during active disease. The rearrangement uses TRBV21-1 and TRBJ2-7; the table's TRBD2 call for D was not verified on the DNA. TRBV21-1 is labeled a pseudogene. Material for sequencing was peripheral blood. The CDR3 bases are TGTGCCAGCTCCCCACTGCAAAGCTCCTACGAGCAGTACTTC. Its translation is CASSPLQSSYEQYF.